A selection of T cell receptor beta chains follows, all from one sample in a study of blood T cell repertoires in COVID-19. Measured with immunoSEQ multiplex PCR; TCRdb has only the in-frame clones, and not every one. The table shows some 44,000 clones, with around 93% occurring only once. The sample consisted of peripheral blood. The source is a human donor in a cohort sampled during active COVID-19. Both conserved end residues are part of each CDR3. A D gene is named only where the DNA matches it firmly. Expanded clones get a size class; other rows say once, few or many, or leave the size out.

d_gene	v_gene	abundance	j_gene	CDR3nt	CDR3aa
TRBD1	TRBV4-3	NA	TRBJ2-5	TGCGCCAGCAGCCCTGGACAGGGATCATATGGAGAGACCCAGTACTTC	CASSPGQGSYGETQYF
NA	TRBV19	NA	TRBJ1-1	TGTGCCAGTAGCCAGGGGCCTGAAGCTTTCTTT	CASSQGPEAFF
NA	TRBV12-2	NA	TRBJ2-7	TGTGCAAGTCGTACGCTCTCGACTAGCGGGAGGGGGTACGAGCAGTACTTC	CASRTLSTSGRGYEQYF
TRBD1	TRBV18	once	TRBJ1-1	TGTGCCAGCTCACTATTCACAGGGGGCGCGAACACTGAAGCTTTCTTT	CASSLFTGGANTEAFF
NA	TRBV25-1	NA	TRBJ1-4	TGTGCCAGCAGTGAAGAGGGAGATCTAAATGAAAAACTGTTTTTT	CASSEEGDLNEKLFF
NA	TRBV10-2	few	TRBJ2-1	TGCGCCAGCAGTTACACAGGTTACAATGAGCAGTTCTTC	CASSYTGYNEQFF
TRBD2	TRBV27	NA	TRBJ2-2	TGTGCCAGCAGGGGCGGGAGCTACACCGGGGAGCTGTTTTTT	CASRGGSYTGELFF
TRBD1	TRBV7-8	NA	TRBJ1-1	TGTGCCAGCACGACAGGGGGCGGGAGCACTGAAGCTTTCTTT	CASTTGGGSTEAFF
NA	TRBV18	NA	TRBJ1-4	TGTGCCAGCTCACAGGGGATGGAGGGTGAAAAACTGTTTTTT	CASSQGMEGEKLFF
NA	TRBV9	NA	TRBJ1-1	TGTGCCAGCAGCGTAGCCCCAGGGGTGAACACTGAAGCTTTCTTT	CASSVAPGVNTEAFF
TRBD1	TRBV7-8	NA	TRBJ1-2	TGTGCCAGCAGCCCTAGACAGGGTGGCTACACCTTC	CASSPRQGGYTF
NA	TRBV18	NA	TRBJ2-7	TGTGCCAGCTCACCATCCTCCTCCTACGAGCAGTACTTC	CASSPSSSYEQYF
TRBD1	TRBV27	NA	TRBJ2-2	TGTGCCAGCAGTAGCCATGGACAGGGAGAACCCGCCGGGGAGCTGTTTTTT	CASSSHGQGEPAGELFF
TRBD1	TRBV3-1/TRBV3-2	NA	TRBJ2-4	TGTGCCAGCAGCCGATCTCGGGACAGGGGGCGCTTGGGTATTCAGTACTTC	CASSRSRDRGRLGIQYF
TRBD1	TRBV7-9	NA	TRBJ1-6	TGTGCCAGCAGACTGGACAGGGCAAATTCACCCCTCCACTTT	CASRLDRANSPLHF